Given below is one T cell receptor (beta chain) in context. Its target is unknown. Germline and junction disagree at one end, which may indicate a read error. The CDR3 has 15 residues. Germline V gene lookup returns CDR1 SGDLS and CDR2 YYNGEE. The sample comes from a study of CD8 T cells in Susac syndrome. Study-wide results and caveats: The study conceded that relatively few individuals underwent its TCR sequencing and HLA analysis.

FACS was used to enrich TEMRA cells, whereas the CD8+ and CD4+ T cells were obtained by negative isolation. RNA, at about 0.5 to 1 ug, was reverse transcribed with random hexamers. Via MiXCR, TCRdb re-called the immunoSEQ multiplex PCR reads, giving one row per CDR3 protein. Here the sample spans about 280,000 distinct CDR3 sequences, 70% to 90% being singletons. Sequencing was performed on CD8+ T cells from PBMCs. The V gene is TRBV9, the J gene TRBJ2-1; D tentatively fits TRBD1 or TRBD2 (7 bases each). This TCR derives from a human donor with multiple sclerosis. The CDR3 loop is CASSPGGAGYKEQFF. The DNA for the CDR3 is TGTGCCAGCAGCCCAGGGGGAGCGGGGTACAAAGAGCAGTTCTTC.